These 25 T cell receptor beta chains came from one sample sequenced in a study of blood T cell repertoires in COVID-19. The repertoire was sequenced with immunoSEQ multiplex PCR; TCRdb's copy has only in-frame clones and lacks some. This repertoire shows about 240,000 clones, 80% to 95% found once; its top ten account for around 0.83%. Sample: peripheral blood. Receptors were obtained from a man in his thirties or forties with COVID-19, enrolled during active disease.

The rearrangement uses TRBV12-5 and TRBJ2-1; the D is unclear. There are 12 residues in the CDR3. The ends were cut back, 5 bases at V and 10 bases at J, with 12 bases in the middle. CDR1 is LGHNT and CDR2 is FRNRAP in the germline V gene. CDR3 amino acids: CASGPHPWEQFF. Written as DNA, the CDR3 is TGTGCTAGTGGTCCACACCCCTGGGAGCAGTTCTTC. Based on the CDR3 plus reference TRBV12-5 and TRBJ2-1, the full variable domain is DARVTQTPRHKVTEMGQEVTMRCQPILGHNTVFWYRQTMMQGLELLAYFRNRAPLDDSGMPKDRFSAEMPDATLATLKIQPSEPRDSAVYFCASGPHPWEQFFGPGTRLTVL.

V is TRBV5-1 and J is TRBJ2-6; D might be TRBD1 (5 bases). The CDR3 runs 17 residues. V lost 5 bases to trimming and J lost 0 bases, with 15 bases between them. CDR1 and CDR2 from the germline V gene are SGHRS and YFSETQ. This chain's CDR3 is CASRDRQRYSGANVLTF. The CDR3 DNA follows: TGCGCCAGCAGGGACCGACAGAGATACTCTGGGGCCAACGTCCTGACTTTC.

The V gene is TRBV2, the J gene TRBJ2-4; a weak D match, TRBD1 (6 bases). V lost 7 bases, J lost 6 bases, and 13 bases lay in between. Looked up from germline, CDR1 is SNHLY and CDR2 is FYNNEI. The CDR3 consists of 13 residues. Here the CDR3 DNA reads TGTGCCAGCAATACAGGGTTGGGAAACATTCAGTACTTC. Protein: CASNTGLGNIQYF.

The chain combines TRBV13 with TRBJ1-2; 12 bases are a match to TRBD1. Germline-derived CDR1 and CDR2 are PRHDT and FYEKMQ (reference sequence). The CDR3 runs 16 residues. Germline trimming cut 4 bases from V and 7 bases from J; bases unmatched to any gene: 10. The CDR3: CASSSGTGGLRGGYTF. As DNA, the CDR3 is TGTGCCAGCAGCTCCGGGACAGGGGGCTTGCGGGGTGGCTACACCTTC. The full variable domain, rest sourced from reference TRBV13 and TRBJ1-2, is AAGVIQSPRHLIKEKRETATLKCYPIPRHDTVYWYQQGPGQDPQFLISFYEKMQSDKGSIPDRFSAQQFSDYHSELNMSSLELGDSALYFCASSSGTGGLRGGYTFGSGTRLTVV.

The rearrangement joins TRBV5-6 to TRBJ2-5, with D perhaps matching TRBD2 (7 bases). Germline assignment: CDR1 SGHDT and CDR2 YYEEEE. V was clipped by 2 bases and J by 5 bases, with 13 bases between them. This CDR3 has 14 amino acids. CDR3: CASSFGGQRETQYF. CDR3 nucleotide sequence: TGTGCCAGCAGCTTCGGGGGGCAGAGGGAGACCCAGTACTTC.

CDR3 DNA sequence: TGTGCCAGCAGCTTGGGCCGATTAGCGGGCACAGATACGCAGTATTTT. Protein: CASSLGRLAGTDTQYF. The chain is built from TRBV7-7 and TRBJ2-3; maybe TRBD2 (6 bases). The CDR3 loop spans 16 amino acids. V gave up 3 bases and J gave up 1 base, with 14 bases separating them. Per germline, CDR1 SSHAT and CDR2 FNYEAQ (reference sequence).

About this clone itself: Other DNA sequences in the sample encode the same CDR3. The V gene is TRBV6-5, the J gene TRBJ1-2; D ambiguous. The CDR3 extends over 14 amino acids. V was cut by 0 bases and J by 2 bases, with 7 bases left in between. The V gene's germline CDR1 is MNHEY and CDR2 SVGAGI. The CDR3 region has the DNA TGTGCCAGCAGTTACTCAGGAGGGAACTATGGCTACACCTTC. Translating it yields CASSYSGGNYGYTF.

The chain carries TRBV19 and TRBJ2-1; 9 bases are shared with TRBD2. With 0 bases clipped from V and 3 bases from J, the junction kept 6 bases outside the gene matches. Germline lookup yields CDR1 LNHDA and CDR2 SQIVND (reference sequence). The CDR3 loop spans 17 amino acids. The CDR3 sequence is CASSIDTGLAGYNEQFF. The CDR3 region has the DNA TGTGCCAGTAGTATAGACACGGGACTAGCAGGCTACAATGAGCAGTTCTTC.

CDR3 in amino acids: CASSEDFGPDFGAFF. The CDR3, as DNA: TGTGCCAGCAGTGAAGATTTTGGGCCGGACTTCGGAGCTTTCTTT. This chain connects TRBV2 to TRBJ1-1, with D unresolved. Germline CDR1 and CDR2: SNHLY and FYNNEI. The CDR3 contains 15 residues. V was trimmed by 1 base and J by 10 bases, leaving 19 bases between them.

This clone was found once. The CDR3 loop is CASSYPGTGGSGYTF. The CDR3 DNA reads as TGTGCCAGCAGTTACCCCGGGACAGGGGGCTCTGGCTACACCTTC. The chain has TRBV6-5 and TRBJ1-2; 12 positions match TRBD1. Per germline, CDR1 MNHEY and CDR2 SVGAGI. The CDR3 contains 15 residues. V shed 2 bases, J shed 7 bases, and the junction held 5 bases outside the gene matches.

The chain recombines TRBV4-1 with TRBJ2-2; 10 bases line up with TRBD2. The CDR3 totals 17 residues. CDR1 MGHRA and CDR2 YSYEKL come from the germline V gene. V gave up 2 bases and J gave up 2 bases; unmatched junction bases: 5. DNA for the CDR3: TGCGCCAGCAGCCAACTAGCGGGGGTTACCAACACCGGGGAGCTGTTTTTT. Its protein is CASSQLAGVTNTGELFF.

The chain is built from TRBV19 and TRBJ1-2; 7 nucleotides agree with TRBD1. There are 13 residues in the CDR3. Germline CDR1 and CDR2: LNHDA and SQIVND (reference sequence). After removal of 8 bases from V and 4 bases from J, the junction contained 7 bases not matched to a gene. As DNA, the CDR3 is TGTGCCAGTTCGGGACAGTCTAGCTATGGCTACACCTTC. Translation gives CASSGQSSYGYTF.

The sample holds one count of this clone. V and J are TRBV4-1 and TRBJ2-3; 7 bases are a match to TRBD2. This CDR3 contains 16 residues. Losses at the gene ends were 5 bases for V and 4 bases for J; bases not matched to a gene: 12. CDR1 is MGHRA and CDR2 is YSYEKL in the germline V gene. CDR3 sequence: CASSSGEGLSADTQYF. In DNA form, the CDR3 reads TGCGCCAGCAGCTCCGGGGAGGGCCTTTCTGCAGATACGCAGTATTTT.

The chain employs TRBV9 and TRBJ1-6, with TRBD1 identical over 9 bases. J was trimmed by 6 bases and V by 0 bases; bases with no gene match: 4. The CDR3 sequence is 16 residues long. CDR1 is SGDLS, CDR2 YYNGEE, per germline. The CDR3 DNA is TGTGCCAGCAGCGTAGAACCGGGACAGGGTAATTCACCCCTCCACTTT. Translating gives CASSVEPGQGNSPLHF.

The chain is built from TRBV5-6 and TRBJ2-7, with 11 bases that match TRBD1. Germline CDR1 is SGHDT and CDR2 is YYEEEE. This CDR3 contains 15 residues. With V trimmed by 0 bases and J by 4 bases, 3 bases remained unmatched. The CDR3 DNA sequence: TGTGCCAGCAGCTTGGTAGGGACAGGGGGATACGAGCAGTACTTC. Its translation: CASSLVGTGGYEQYF. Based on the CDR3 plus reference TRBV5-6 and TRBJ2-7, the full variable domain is DAGVTQSPTHLIKTRGQQVTLRCSPKSGHDTVSWYQQALGQGPQFIFQYYEEEERQRGNFPDRFSGHQFPNYSSELNVNALLLGDSALYLCASSLVGTGGYEQYFGPGTRLTVT.

CDR3: CASSSGDRAYNSPLHF. The CDR3 DNA follows: TGTGCCAGCAGCTCGGGCGACAGGGCTTATAATTCACCCCTCCACTTT. The chain combines TRBV5-6 with TRBJ1-6; 7 bases agree with TRBD1. Germline V gives CDR1 SGHDT, CDR2 YYEEEE. V shed 3 bases and J 4 bases; nucleotides not matched to a gene: 7. This CDR3 spans 16 amino acids.

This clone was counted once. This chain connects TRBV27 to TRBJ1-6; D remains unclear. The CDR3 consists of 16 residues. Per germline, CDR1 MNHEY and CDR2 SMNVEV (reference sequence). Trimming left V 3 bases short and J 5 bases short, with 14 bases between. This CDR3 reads CASSFGEEGNNSPLHF. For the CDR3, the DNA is TGTGCCAGCAGTTTCGGGGAGGAAGGCAATAATTCACCCCTCCACTTT.

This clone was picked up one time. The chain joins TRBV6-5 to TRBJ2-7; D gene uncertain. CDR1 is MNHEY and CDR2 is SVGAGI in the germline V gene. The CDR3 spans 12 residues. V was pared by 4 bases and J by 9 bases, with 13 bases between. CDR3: CASSSQRLRQYF. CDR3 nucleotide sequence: TGTGCCAGCAGTTCCCAGAGACTCCGGCAGTACTTC.

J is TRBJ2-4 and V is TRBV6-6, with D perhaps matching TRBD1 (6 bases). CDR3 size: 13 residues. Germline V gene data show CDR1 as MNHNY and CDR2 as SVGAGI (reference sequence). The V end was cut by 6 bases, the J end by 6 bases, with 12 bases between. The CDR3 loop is CASSASQGNIQYF. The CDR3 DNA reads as TGTGCCAGCAGCGCTTCACAGGGAAACATTCAGTACTTC.

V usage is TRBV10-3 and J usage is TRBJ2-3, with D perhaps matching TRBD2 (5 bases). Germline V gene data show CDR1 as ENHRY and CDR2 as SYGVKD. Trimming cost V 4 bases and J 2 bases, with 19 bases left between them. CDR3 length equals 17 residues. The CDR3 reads CAISVPLTGTITDTQYF. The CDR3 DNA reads TGTGCCATCAGTGTTCCCCTTACGGGAACTATCACAGATACGCAGTATTTT.

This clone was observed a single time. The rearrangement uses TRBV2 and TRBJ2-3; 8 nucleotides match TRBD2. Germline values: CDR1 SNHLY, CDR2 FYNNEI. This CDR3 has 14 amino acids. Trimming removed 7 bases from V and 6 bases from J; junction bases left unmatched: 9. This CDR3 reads CASTGTSWADTQYF. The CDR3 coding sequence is TGTGCCAGCACTGGGACTAGTTGGGCGGATACGCAGTATTTT.

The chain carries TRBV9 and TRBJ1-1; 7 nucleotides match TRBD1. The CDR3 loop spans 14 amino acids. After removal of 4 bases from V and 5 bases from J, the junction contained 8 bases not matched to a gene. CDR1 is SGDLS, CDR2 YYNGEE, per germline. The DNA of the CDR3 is TGTGCCAGCAGCCCTATGACAGGGAGGACTGAAGCTTTCTTT. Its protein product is CASSPMTGRTEAFF.

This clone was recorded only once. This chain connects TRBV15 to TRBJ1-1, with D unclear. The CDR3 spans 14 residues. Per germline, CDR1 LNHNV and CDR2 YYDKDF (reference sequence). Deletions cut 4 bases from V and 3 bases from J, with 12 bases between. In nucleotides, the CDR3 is TGTGCCACCAGCAATACCCTCGGGGACACTGAAGCTTTCTTT. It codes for CATSNTLGDTEAFF.

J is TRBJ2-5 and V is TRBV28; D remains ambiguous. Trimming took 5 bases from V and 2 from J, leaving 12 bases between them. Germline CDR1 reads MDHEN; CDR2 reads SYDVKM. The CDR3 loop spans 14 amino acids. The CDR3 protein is CASSAKRLQETQYF. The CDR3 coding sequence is TGTGCCAGCAGTGCCAAGAGGCTGCAAGAGACCCAGTACTTC. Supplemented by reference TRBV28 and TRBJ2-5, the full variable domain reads DVKVTQSSRYLVKRTGEKVFLECVQDMDHENMFWYRQDPGLGLRLIYFSYDVKMKEKGDIPEGYSVSREKKERFSLILESASTNQTSMYLCASSAKRLQETQYFGPGTRLLVL.

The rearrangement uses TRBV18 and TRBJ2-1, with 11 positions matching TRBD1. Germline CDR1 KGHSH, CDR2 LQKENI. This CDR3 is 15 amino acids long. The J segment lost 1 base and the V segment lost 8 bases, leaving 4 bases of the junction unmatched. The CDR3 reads CASPRDRGSYNEQFF. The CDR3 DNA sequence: TGTGCCAGCCCGCGGGACAGGGGGTCCTACAATGAGCAGTTCTTC.